The present T cell receptor beta chain was sequenced within a study of metastatic and nonmetastatic thyroid tumors. Study-level information: Comparison of repertoires was carried out across blood and tumor or nodule tissue from malignant and benign thyroid patients. Broader study findings: Reports indicated that malignant thyroid tumors showed significantly higher TCR beta diversity than benign nodules did, in blood and tumor.

Among the patients, none had received any treatment before thyroid surgery. This clone was seen many times. Its antigen remains unknown. As processed by the authors: Variation in CDR3 across clinicopathological groups served as the basis for constructing a distant-metastasis classifier in papillary thyroid cancer. Using MiXCR, TCRdb re-called clones from the PCR reads. The V and J calls follow TCRdb's processing rather than the paper's. The table has fewer than 15,000 clones, approximately 12% seen once. This CDR3 comprises 13 residues. Trimming removed 0 bases at V and 7 bases at J, with 9 bases between. Germline V gives CDR1 LGHNA, CDR2 YNFKEQ.

Sample: blood. The chain couples TRBV4-2 to TRBJ1-2; no definite D call. The source of this sequence is a female donor with papillary thyroid cancer or a benign thyroid nodule (not recorded which). Some clones in this sample may be carry-over from other donors' samples. The CDR3 nucleotides read TGTGCCAGCAGCCAAGATAATGGTAGTGGCTACACCTTC. Amino acid sequence: CASSQDNGSGYTF.